Shown below are 31 T cell receptor beta chains from a single sample sequenced in a study of cytomegalovirus exposure and HLA in healthy donors. Both 60 Vbeta primers and 13 Jbeta primers went into the PCR. The protocol was immunoSEQ multiplex PCR, while the TCRdb copy is restricted to in-frame clones and leaves out a portion. The table lists about 110,000 clones, around three quarters of them singletons, with around 3% in the top ten. Specimen: PBMCs. These receptors all stem from a young woman in good health and CMV-seropositive.

The chain recombines TRBV7-9 with TRBJ2-1, with 11 bases lining up with TRBD2. Per the germline V gene, CDR1 is SEHNR and CDR2 is FQNEAQ (reference sequence). J lost 1 base, V lost 4 bases, and 3 bases had no gene match. The CDR3 length is 16 residues. The CDR3 spells CASSSLAGGSYNEQFF. CDR3 coding DNA: TGTGCCAGCAGCTCGTTAGCGGGAGGGTCCTACAATGAGCAGTTCTTC.

In this sample, this clone turned up a few times. This chain joins TRBV7-2 and TRBJ2-5, with D perhaps matching TRBD2 (6 bases). Germline V lookup: CDR1 SGHTA, CDR2 FQGNSA. CDR3 length: 14 amino acids. The ends were cut back, 5 bases at V and 4 bases at J, with 14 bases in the middle. For the CDR3, the DNA is TGTGCCAGCAGCCCTATAAAGGGAGGAGAGACCCAGTACTTC. It yields the protein CASSPIKGGETQYF.

The V gene is TRBV18, the J gene TRBJ2-7; a weak D match, TRBD2 (6 bases). Germline V gene sequence: CDR1 KGHSH, CDR2 LQKENI. The CDR3 contains 14 residues. V was clipped by 5 bases and J by 3 bases, with 14 bases between them. The CDR3 DNA reads as TGTGCCAGCTCAAGGGGTAGCGGAGGCTACGAGCAGTACTTC. Translation gives CASSRGSGGYEQYF.

This chain joins TRBV2 and TRBJ2-3, with 11 bases that match TRBD2. CDR3 length: 16 residues. Germline V gives CDR1 SNHLY, CDR2 FYNNEI. V was pared by 6 bases and J by 0 bases, with 5 bases of the junction left unmatched. The CDR3 coding sequence is TGTGCCAGCAGCCTGGGACTAGCGGTTAGCACAGATACGCAGTATTTT. Translated, it gives CASSLGLAVSTDTQYF.

This clone was seen once. The chain combines TRBV2 with TRBJ2-3; D call uncertain. Germline lookup yields CDR1 SNHLY and CDR2 FYNNEI. V gave up 3 bases and J gave up 1 base, with 17 bases separating them. The length of the CDR3 is 17 residues. Here the CDR3 DNA reads TGTGCCAGCAGTGACACGGTAACTCGAAAAGGCACAGATACGCAGTATTTT. Amino acid sequence: CASSDTVTRKGTDTQYF.

V usage is TRBV18 and J usage is TRBJ2-3; TRBD1 agrees at 11 bases. From germline, CDR1 is KGHSH and CDR2 LQKENI. V lost 5 bases to trimming and J lost 3 bases; unmatched junction nucleotides: 7. CDR3 length equals 16 residues. The CDR3 region has the DNA TGTGCCAGCTCATCTGGACAGGGGGCGAGTACAGATACGCAGTATTTT. Amino acids: CASSSGQGASTDTQYF. The whole variable domain, remainder taken from reference TRBV18 and TRBJ2-3, is NAGVMQNPRHLVRRRGQEARLRCSPMKGHSHVYWYRQLPEEGLKFMVYLQKENIIDESGMPKERFSAEFPKEGPSILRIQQVVRGDSAAYFCASSSGQGASTDTQYFGPGTRLTVL.

This CDR3 reads CASSPSGRDEQYF. In nucleotides, the CDR3 is TGTGCCAGCAGCCCTAGCGGGAGGGATGAGCAGTACTTC. The gene calls are TRBV11-3 and TRBJ2-7, with 12 nucleotides matching TRBD2. Germline CDR1 is SGHNT and CDR2 is YENEEA. The CDR3 has 13 amino acids. Trimming removed 5 bases from V and 7 bases from J; junction bases left unmatched: 3.

V is TRBV7-3 and J is TRBJ2-7, with a weak D call TRBD1 (6 bases). Germline CDR1 is SGHTA and CDR2 is FQGTGA. This CDR3 region has 14 residues. Deletions cut 5 bases from V and 5 bases from J, with 16 bases between. CDR3 sequence reads: CASSLDRDRNEQYF. CDR3 coding DNA: TGTGCCAGCAGCCTGGACAGAGATCGGAACGAGCAGTACTTC. Filled out from reference TRBV7-3 and TRBJ2-7, the complete variable domain reads GAGVSQTPSNKVTEKGKYVELRCDPISGHTALYWYRQSLGQGPEFLIYFQGTGAADDSGLPNDRFFAVRPEGSVSTLKIQRTERGDSAVYLCASSLDRDRNEQYFGPGTRLTVT.

The chain is built from TRBV7-9 and TRBJ2-2, with 10 bases matching TRBD2. The V gene end was trimmed by 2 bases and the J gene end by 6 bases; junction bases not matched to a gene: 6. Germline CDR1 SEHNR, CDR2 FQNEAQ (reference sequence). There are 16 residues in the CDR3. The CDR3 loop is CASSLWLAGVPGELFF. CDR3 sequence (DNA): TGTGCCAGCAGCTTATGGCTAGCGGGAGTCCCCGGGGAGCTGTTTTTT.

This chain links TRBV18 with TRBJ2-5; 7 bases align to TRBD2. There are 15 residues in the CDR3. Per the germline V gene, CDR1 is KGHSH and CDR2 is LQKENI. Losses at the gene ends were 3 bases for V and 4 bases for J; bases not matched to a gene: 8. CDR3 amino acids: CASSPLLLAAETQYF. In DNA, the CDR3 is TGTGCCAGCTCACCGCTTCTCCTAGCGGCAGAGACCCAGTACTTC. Filled out from reference TRBV18 and TRBJ2-5, the complete variable domain reads NAGVMQNPRHLVRRRGQEARLRCSPMKGHSHVYWYRQLPEEGLKFMVYLQKENIIDESGMPKERFSAEFPKEGPSILRIQQVVRGDSAAYFCASSPLLLAAETQYFGPGTRLLVL.

The chain has TRBV10-1 and TRBJ2-5; TRBD1 might be the D (6 bases). With 4 bases removed from V and 5 bases from J, the gap between germline ends came to 17 bases. The CDR3 loop spans 15 amino acids. CDR1 is WNHNN and CDR2 is SYGVQD in the germline V gene (reference sequence). CDR3 sequence: CASSVSVGGQETQYF. The DNA for the CDR3 is TGCGCCAGCAGTGTTTCGGTAGGGGGTCAGGAGACCCAGTACTTC.

J is TRBJ1-1 and V is TRBV9; weak D call: TRBD1 (5 bases). This CDR3 is 14 amino acids long. CDR1 and CDR2 (germline): SGDLS, YYNGEE. V lost 4 bases, J lost 5 bases, and 15 bases lay in between. The CDR3 bases are TGTGCCAGCAGCTCATGGGGGGTCGGGACTGAAGCTTTCTTT. Translating it yields CASSSWGVGTEAFF.

The chain recombines TRBV2 with TRBJ2-3, with 7 bases aligning to TRBD2. The CDR3 spans 17 residues. The trim removed 4 bases at V and 3 bases at J, leaving 13 bases unmatched. Germline-derived CDR1 and CDR2 are SNHLY and FYNNEI. The CDR3 nucleotides read TGTGCCAGCAGTGGTCGGGGCGGGAGCAGAGGAACAGATACGCAGTATTTT. Its protein product is CASSGRGGSRGTDTQYF. Together with reference TRBV2 and TRBJ2-3, the CDR3 gives the full variable domain: EPEVTQTPSHQVTQMGQEVILRCVPISNHLYFYWYRQILGQKVEFLVSFYNNEISEKSEIFDDQFSVERPDGSNFTLKIRSTKLEDSAMYFCASSGRGGSRGTDTQYFGPGTRLTVL.

The chain couples TRBV19 to TRBJ2-7; 9 nucleotides agree with TRBD1. From germline, CDR1 is LNHDA and CDR2 SQIVND (reference sequence). The ends lost 4 bases at V and 2 bases at J; junction bases unmatched: 3. This CDR3 has 14 amino acids. The CDR3 DNA is TGTGCCAGTAGTACTACAGGGGGCCCCTACGAGCAGTACTTC. The encoded protein is CASSTTGGPYEQYF.

This chain uses TRBV7-8 with TRBJ2-2; 8 nucleotides match TRBD2. Germline V lookup: CDR1 SGHVS, CDR2 FQNEAQ. The CDR3 has 13 residues. V shed 5 bases, J shed 6 bases, and the junction held 2 bases outside the gene matches. The CDR3 reads CASSRSGAGELFF. The CDR3 DNA reads as TGTGCCAGCAGCCGTAGCGGGGCCGGGGAGCTGTTTTTT.

V gene TRBV6-5 combines with J gene TRBJ2-3; weak D call: TRBD2 (6 bases). V was cut by 6 bases and J by 2 bases, with 9 bases left in between. CDR1 is MNHEY and CDR2 is SVGAGI in the germline V gene. The CDR3 runs 13 residues. CDR3 amino acids: CASSRDFTDTQYF. CDR3 DNA: TGTGCCAGCAGCCGGGACTTCACAGATACGCAGTATTTT.

The CDR3 DNA reads as TGCGCCAGCAGCCAAGTATTCATGGGACAAGACTATGGCTACACCTTC. This translates into CASSQVFMGQDYGYTF. This rearrangement joins TRBV4-1 to TRBJ1-2; TRBD1 might be the D (6 bases). The V end was cut by 1 base, the J end by 3 bases, with 15 bases between. Germline assignment: CDR1 MGHRA and CDR2 YSYEKL. The CDR3 spans 16 residues.

Only one count was recorded for this clone. This sequence joins TRBV27 and TRBJ1-1, with a possible D match to TRBD1 (5 bases). The germline V gene encodes CDR1 MNHEY and CDR2 SMNVEV (reference sequence). The germline V and J ends were trimmed by 5 bases and 3 bases, with 16 bases remaining between them. The CDR3 runs to 15 residues. As DNA, the CDR3 is TGTGCCAGCAGTACCTCGCCCGGGGGGGACACTGAAGCTTTCTTT. This codes for CASSTSPGGDTEAFF.

The V gene is TRBV6-6, the J gene TRBJ2-4, with D maybe TRBD1 (5 bases). This CDR3 comprises 13 residues. The germline V gene has CDR1 MNHNY and CDR2 SVGAGI (reference sequence). V lost 5 bases to trimming and J lost 6 bases, with 11 bases between them. CDR3 coding DNA: TGTGCCAGCAGTACCCGACAGAGAAACATTCAGTACTTC. Translated, it gives CASSTRQRNIQYF.

In DNA, the CDR3 is TGTGCCAGCAGTGCGCGTGAGTCCGAGCAGTACTTC. It specifies CASSARESEQYF. The V call is TRBV25-1, the J call TRBJ2-7; unclear D gene. Trimming took 4 bases from V and 6 from J, leaving 10 bases between them. Germline values: CDR1 MGHDK, CDR2 SYGVNS. The CDR3 extends over 12 amino acids.

This chain uses TRBV5-1 with TRBJ2-5; 9 nucleotides align to TRBD2. Trimming at V came to 0 bases and at J to 4 bases, leaving 4 bases not matched to a gene. The CDR3 loop spans 15 amino acids. CDR1 and CDR2 from the germline V gene are SGHRS and YFSETQ. CDR3 nucleotides: TGCGCCAGCAGCTTGGCCCTAGCGGGAACAGAGACCCAGTACTTC. This sequence encodes CASSLALAGTETQYF.

The genes are TRBV7-6 and TRBJ2-2; 7 bases match TRBD1. V lost 2 bases to trimming and J lost 8 bases; unmatched junction nucleotides: 8. The germline CDR1 and CDR2 sequences are SGHVS and FNYEAQ. This CDR3 is 15 amino acids long. CDR3 nucleotides: TGTGCCAGCAGCTTATTAGAGGGGGCGCAAGGGGAGCTGTTTTTT. It translates to CASSLLEGAQGELFF.

V gene TRBV4-2 combines with J gene TRBJ2-7, with D possibly being TRBD1 (6 bases). The CDR3 sequence is 15 residues long. The germline V gene has CDR1 LGHNA and CDR2 YNFKEQ. V lost 0 bases and J 2 bases, leaving 11 bases between the germline ends. The CDR3 nucleotides are TGTGCCAGCAGCCAAGACCGGGACATAGCCTACGAGCAGTACTTC. Its translation: CASSQDRDIAYEQYF.

This clone has only one observation. The CDR3 DNA reads as TGTGCCAGCAGAGGAGGGGAACGCTACGAGCAGTACTTC. Translating it yields CASRGGERYEQYF. J is TRBJ2-7 and V is TRBV6-5; tentative D call: TRBD2 (6 bases). There are 13 residues in the CDR3. Germline CDR1 reads MNHEY; CDR2 reads SVGAGI. V lost 6 bases to trimming and J lost 3 bases, with 12 bases between them.

This chain uses TRBV4-1 with TRBJ2-1; a weak D match, TRBD1 (5 bases). The CDR3 sequence is 14 residues long. With 2 bases removed from V and 5 bases from J, the gap between germline ends came to 10 bases. The germline V gene encodes CDR1 MGHRA and CDR2 YSYEKL. The CDR3 nucleotides are TGCGCCAGCAGCCAAATACAGGCTGACAATGAGCAGTTCTTC. Translation gives CASSQIQADNEQFF.

This chain connects TRBV6-1 to TRBJ2-7; D ambiguous. Germline values: CDR1 MNHNS, CDR2 SASEGT. The length of the CDR3 is 12 residues. The V end lost 2 bases, the J end lost 4 bases, and 6 bases lay between the germline ends. DNA of the CDR3: TGTGCCAGCAGTGAAAACGGGTACGAGCAGTACTTC. This gives the protein CASSENGYEQYF.

This chain joins TRBV5-1 and TRBJ2-7; tentatively, D is TRBD1 (6 bases). V dropped 7 bases and J dropped 2 bases, with 10 bases sitting between them. CDR3 length: 12 amino acids. The germline gives CDR1 SGHRS, CDR2 YFSETQ. The CDR3 loop reads CASHGQTYEQYF. The CDR3 DNA reads as TGCGCCAGCCACGGACAGACCTACGAGCAGTACTTC. The full variable domain, in which reference TRBV5-1 and TRBJ2-7 provide the parts outside the CDR3, is KAGVTQTPRYLIKTRGQQVTLSCSPISGHRSVSWYQQTPGQGLQFLFEYFSETQRNKGNFPGRFSGRQFSNSRSEMNVSTLELGDSALYLCASHGQTYEQYFGPGTRLTVT.

This clone was counted between two and nine times. The chain recombines TRBV6-5 with TRBJ2-3; the D gene is possibly TRBD1 (5 bases). Trimming stripped 0 bases from V and 4 bases from J, with 5 bases between. CDR3 length: 13 amino acids. From germline, CDR1 is MNHEY and CDR2 SVGAGI. CDR3 sequence (DNA): TGTGCCAGCAGTTACTCAGGGGCAGATACGCAGTATTTT. It is translated as CASSYSGADTQYF.

Regarding this clone: A far larger clone lies a single base away; this is likely a read error. The chain carries TRBV10-2 and TRBJ2-1, with 10 bases matching TRBD2. V shed 6 bases, J shed 5 bases, and the junction held 13 bases outside the gene matches. Germline V lookup: CDR1 WSHSY, CDR2 SAAADI. The CDR3 spans 17 residues. CDR3 nucleotide sequence: TGCGCCAGCAGCGAGGGGAATAGCGGGAGGTGGGACAATGAGCAGTTCTTC. Protein sequence: CASSEGNSGRWDNEQFF.

V is TRBV5-1 and J is TRBJ1-4, with a possible D match to TRBD1 (6 bases). In germline, CDR1 is SGHRS, CDR2 YFSETQ. Trimming cost V 3 bases and J 8 bases, with 14 bases left between them. The CDR3 contains 14 residues. In DNA form, the CDR3 reads TGCGCCAGCAGCTCACAGGGAATTCGAGAAAAACTGTTTTTT. Translated, it gives CASSSQGIREKLFF.

This clone was found a few times. The V call is TRBV14, the J call TRBJ2-1; D remains ambiguous. This CDR3 is built from 12 residues. V was pared by 4 bases and J by 12 bases, with 13 bases between. Germline CDR1 SGHDN, CDR2 FVKESK. Here the CDR3 reads CASSPGAVVQFF. The CDR3 coding sequence is TGTGCCAGCAGCCCAGGCGCCGTCGTGCAGTTCTTC. Variable domain in full (rest from reference TRBV14 and TRBJ2-1): EAGVTQFPSHSVIEKGQTVTLRCDPISGHDNLYWYRRVMGKEIKFLLHFVKESKQDESGMPNNRFLAERTGGTYSTLKVQPAELEDSGVYFCASSPGAVVQFFGPGTRLTVL.